The text below deals with one T cell receptor beta chain. As originally analysed: Scientists estimated how many nucleated cells there were by amplifying reference gene primers. TCRdb's table, derived via immunoSEQ multiplex PCR, lists solely in-frame clones and lacks some. That table supplies the V and J calls and clone size; D and trimming were determined from the DNA. Counted here are 150,000 to 200,000 clones, 74% occurring once; the ten biggest clones make up less than 3%. The sample comes from a study of blood T cell repertoires in COVID-19. Study summary: Material from acute and convalescent COVID-19 was sourced from the United States, Italy and Spain. The cDNA or gDNA used as material had been derived from T cells, B-cell-depleted T cells, or PBMCs.

The source of this sequence is a woman aged 80 or over with acute or convalescent COVID-19. The specimen was peripheral blood.

DNA of the CDR3: TGCGCCAGCAGCTTGGCGGCACAGGGGTCCTATAATTCACCCCTCCACTTT. Its translation: CASSLAAQGSYNSPLHF. V and J are TRBV5-1 and TRBJ1-6; TRBD1 aligns across 7 bases. There are 17 residues in the CDR3. CDR1 is SGHRS, CDR2 YFSETQ, per germline. Losses at the gene ends were 0 bases for V and 1 base for J; bases not matched to a gene: 4.